This T cell receptor beta chain was sequenced in a study of blood T cell repertoires in COVID-19 (dated by TCRdb to 2018 to 2020). Context from the whole study: The collaborator samples originated in the United States, Italy and Spain and spanned the acute and convalescent phases of COVID-19. The prospective study material was composed of cDNA or gDNA derived from T cells, B-cell-depleted T cells, or PBMCs. Deeply sampled blood TCRbeta repertoires from subjects exposed to, actively infected with, or recovered from COVID-19 were included in the dataset. A freely available public database, intended as a resource for researchers studying the immune response to SARS-CoV-2, is where the repertoires were released. Samples were obtained from the ongoing ImmuneRACE study (first 160 participants) and from some 1,300 subjects provided by 6 global collaborators. The sample metadata nearly always contained a de-identified subject ID, COVID-19 status, age in years and sex. Where available, HLA class I and class II types were taken from metadata supplied by the sample provider and were not determined by assay-based typing. The study at large found these results: The amount of clinical and demographic metadata varied by source and participant and was provided uncurated.

The CDR3 starts with the cysteine, ends with the phenylalanine, and has 14 residues. The entry retains the CDR3 DNA only, 42 bases that are in frame from base 1. The germline V gene supplies CDR1 KGHSH and CDR2 LQKENI. V lost 4 bases and J lost 7 bases; the stretch between them is 14 bases long. Whole blood was collected in K2EDTA tubes by collaborating institutions according to the institutions' own protocols. For TCRbeta analysis, collaborator samples were shipped as frozen whole blood, as isolated PBMCs, or as DNA extracted from either sample type. TCRbeta CDR3 regions were amplified from genomic DNA by means of the immunoSEQ Assay, a bias-controlled multiplex PCR. On the authors' methods: The number of nucleated cells in each sample was estimated from the amplification of reference gene primers within the assay. To quantify the absolute abundance of each unique TCRbeta CDR3 rearrangement, sequence reads were collapsed and filtered. For each sample, productive Simpson clonality was calculated as the square root of Simpson's diversity index over productive rearrangements. Here the immuneACCESS table is served through TCRdb, limited to in-frame sequences with V and J called. Missing clones are a known gap in these copies; in checked studies unresolved V genes cover under half, and the rest lacks a known reason. V and J calls and clone size are as listed in that table; D and trimming were resolved from the DNA. The sample records approximately 160,000 clones, roughly 84% of which are singletons. The ten largest make up 6.5% to 9% of the sample.

About this clone itself: It has no known antigen specificity. No much larger clone exists at a distance of one base, and base qualities are not known.

Recombination joined TRBV18 with TRBJ1-5; tentative D gene TRBD1, with 6 bases matching. The TCR was taken from a woman aged 45-65 years in a cohort sampled during active or convalescent COVID-19. Sequencing input: peripheral blood. The CDR3 region: CASSHNRETQPQHF. The nucleotide sequence is given as TGTGCCAGCTCACACAACAGGGAAACGCAGCCCCAGCATTTT. The CDR3 plus the reference TRBV18 and TRBJ1-5 genes for the other parts give the full variable domain: NAGVMQNPRHLVRRRGQEARLRCSPMKGHSHVYWYRQLPEEGLKFMVYLQKENIIDESGMPKERFSAEFPKEGPSILRIQQVVRGDSAAYFCASSHNRETQPQHFGDGTRLSIL.